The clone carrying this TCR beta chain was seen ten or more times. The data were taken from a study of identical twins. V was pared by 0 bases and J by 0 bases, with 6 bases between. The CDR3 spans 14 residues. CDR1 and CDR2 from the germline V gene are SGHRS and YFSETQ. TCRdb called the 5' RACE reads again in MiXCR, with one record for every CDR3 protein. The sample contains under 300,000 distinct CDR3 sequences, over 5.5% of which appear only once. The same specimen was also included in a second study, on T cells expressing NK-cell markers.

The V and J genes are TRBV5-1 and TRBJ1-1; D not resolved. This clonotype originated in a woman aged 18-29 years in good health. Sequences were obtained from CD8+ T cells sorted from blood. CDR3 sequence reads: CASSLDGVNTEAFF. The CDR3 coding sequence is TGCGCCAGCAGCTTGGACGGGGTGAACACTGAAGCTTTCTTT. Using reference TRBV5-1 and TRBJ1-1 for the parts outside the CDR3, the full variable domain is KAGVTQTPRYLIKTRGQQVTLSCSPISGHRSVSWYQQTPGQGLQFLFEYFSETQRNKGNFPGRFSGRQFSNSRSEMNVSTLELGDSALYLCASSLDGVNTEAFFGQGTRLTVV.